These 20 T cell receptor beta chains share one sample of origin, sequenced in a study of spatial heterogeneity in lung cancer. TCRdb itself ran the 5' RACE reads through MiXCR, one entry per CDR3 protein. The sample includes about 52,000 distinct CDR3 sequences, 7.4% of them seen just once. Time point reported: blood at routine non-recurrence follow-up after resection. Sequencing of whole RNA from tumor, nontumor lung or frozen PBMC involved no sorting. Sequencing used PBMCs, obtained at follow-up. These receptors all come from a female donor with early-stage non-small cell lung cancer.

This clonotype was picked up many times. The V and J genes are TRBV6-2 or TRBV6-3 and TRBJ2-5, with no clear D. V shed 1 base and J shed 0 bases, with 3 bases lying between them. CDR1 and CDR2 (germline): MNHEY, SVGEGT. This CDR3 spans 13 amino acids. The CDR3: CASSYWYQETQYF. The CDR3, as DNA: TGTGCCAGCAGTTACTGGTACCAAGAGACCCAGTACTTC.

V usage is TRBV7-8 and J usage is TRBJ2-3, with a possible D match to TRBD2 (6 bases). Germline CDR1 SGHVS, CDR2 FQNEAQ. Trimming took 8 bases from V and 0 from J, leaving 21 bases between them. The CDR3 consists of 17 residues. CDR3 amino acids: CASRRRWSSESTDTQYF. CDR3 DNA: TGTGCCAGCCGCCGGCGGTGGTCTAGCGAGAGCACAGATACGCAGTATTTT.

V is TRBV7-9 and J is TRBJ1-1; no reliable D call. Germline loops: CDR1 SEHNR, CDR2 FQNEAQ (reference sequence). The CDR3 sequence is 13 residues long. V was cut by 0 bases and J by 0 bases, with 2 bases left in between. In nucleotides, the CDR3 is TGTGCCAGCAGCTTAGCAATGAACACTGAAGCTTTCTTT. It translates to CASSLAMNTEAFF.

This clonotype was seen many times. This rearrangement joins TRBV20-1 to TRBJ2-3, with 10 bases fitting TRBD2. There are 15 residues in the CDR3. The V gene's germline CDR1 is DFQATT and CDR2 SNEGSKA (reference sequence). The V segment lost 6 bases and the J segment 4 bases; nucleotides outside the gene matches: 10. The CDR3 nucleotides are TGCAGTGCGGGGTCTAGCGGGGGATTGGCAGATACGCAGTATTTT. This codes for CSAGSSGGLADTQYF.

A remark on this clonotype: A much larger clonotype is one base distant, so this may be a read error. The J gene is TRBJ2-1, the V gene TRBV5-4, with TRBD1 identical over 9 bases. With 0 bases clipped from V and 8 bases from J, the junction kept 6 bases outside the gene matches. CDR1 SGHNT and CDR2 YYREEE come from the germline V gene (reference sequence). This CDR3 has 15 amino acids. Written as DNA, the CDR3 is TGTGCCAGCAGCTTGGAGTTGTGGACAGGGGATGAGCAGTTCTTC. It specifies CASSLELWTGDEQFF. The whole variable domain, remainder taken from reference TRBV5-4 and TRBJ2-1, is ETGVTQSPTHLIKTRGQQVTLRCSSQSGHNTVSWYQQALGQGPQFIFQYYREEENGRGNFPPRFSGLQFPNYSSELNVNALELDDSALYLCASSLELWTGDEQFFGPGTRLTVL.

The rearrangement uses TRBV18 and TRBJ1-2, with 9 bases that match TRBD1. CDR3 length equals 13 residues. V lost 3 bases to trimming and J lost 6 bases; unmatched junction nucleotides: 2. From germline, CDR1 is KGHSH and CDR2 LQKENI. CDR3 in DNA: TGTGCCAGCTCACCCCGGACAGGGGATGGCTACACCTTC. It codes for CASSPRTGDGYTF.

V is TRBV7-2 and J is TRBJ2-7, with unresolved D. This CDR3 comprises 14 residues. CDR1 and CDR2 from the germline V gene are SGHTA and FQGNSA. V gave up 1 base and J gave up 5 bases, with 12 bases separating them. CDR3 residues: CASSLGGKGHEQYF. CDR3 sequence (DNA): TGTGCCAGCAGCTTAGGTGGCAAAGGCCACGAGCAGTACTTC.

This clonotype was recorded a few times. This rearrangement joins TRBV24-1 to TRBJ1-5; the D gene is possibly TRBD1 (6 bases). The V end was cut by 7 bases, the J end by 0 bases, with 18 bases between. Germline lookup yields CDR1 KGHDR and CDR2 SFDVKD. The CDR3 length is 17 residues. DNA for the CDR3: TGTGCCACCAGCCTTGGACAGCCTCGCTATAGCAATCAGCCCCAGCATTTT. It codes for CATSLGQPRYSNQPQHF.

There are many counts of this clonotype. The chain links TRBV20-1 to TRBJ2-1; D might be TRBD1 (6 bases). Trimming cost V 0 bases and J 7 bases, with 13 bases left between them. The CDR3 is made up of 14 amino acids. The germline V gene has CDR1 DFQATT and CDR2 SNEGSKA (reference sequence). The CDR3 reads CSARDTPRGNEQFF. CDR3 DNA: TGCAGTGCTAGAGATACCCCTAGGGGGAATGAGCAGTTCTTC.

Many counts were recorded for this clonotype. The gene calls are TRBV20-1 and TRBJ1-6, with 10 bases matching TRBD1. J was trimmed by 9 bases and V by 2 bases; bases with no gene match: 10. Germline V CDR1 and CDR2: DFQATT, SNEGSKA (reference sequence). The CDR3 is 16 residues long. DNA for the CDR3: TGCAGTGCTAGAATTAATAGACAGGGGGCGAGTTCACCCCTCCACTTT. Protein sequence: CSARINRQGASSPLHF.

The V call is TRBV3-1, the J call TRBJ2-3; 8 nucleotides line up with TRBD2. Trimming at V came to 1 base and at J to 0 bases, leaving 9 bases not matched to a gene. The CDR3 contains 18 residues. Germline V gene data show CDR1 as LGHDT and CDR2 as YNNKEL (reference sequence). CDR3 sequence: CASSQGWSGGLSTDTQYF. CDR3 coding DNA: TGTGCCAGCAGCCAAGGTTGGAGCGGGGGTTTGAGCACAGATACGCAGTATTTT.

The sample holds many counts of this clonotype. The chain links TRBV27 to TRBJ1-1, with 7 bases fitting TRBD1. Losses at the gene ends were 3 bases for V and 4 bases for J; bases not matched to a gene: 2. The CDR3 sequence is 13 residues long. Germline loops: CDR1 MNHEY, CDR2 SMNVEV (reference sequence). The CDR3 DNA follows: TGTGCCAGCAGTTTTACAGGGGTCACTGAAGCTTTCTTT. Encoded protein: CASSFTGVTEAFF.

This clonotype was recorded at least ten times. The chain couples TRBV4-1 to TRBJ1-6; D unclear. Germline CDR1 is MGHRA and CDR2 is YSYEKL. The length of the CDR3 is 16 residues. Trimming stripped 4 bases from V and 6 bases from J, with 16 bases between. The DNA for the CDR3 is TGCGCCAGCAGCCCAGTACCCATAGAACTTAATTCACCCCTCCACTTT. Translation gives CASSPVPIELNSPLHF.

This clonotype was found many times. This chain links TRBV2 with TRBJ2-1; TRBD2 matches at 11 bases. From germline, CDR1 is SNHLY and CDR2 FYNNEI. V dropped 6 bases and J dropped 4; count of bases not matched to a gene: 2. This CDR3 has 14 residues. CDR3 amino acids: CASRGLAGYNEQFF. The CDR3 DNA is TGTGCCAGCAGAGGACTAGCGGGTTACAATGAGCAGTTCTTC.

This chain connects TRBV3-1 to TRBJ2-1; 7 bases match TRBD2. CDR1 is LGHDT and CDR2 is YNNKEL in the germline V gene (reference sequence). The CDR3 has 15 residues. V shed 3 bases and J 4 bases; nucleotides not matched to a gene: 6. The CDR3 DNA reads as TGTGCCAGCAGCCATCGACTAGCAAATTACAATGAGCAGTTCTTC. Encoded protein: CASSHRLANYNEQFF.

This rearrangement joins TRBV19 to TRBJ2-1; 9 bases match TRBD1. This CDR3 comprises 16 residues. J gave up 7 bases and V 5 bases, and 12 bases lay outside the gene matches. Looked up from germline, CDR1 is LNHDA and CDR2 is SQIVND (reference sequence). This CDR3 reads CASSAKDRGSHNEQFF. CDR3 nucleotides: TGTGCCAGTAGTGCGAAAGACAGGGGGTCCCATAATGAGCAGTTCTTC.

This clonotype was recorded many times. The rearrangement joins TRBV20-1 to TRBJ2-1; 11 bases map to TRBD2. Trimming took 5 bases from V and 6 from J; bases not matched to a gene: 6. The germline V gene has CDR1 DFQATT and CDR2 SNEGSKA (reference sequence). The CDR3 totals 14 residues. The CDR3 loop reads CSAPTSGGTNEQFF. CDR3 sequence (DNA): TGCAGTGCTCCCACTAGCGGGGGTACCAATGAGCAGTTCTTC.

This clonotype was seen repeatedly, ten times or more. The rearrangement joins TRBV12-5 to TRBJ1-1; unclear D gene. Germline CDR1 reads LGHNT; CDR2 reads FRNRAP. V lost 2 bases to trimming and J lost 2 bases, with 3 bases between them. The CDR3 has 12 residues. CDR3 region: CASGLTNTEAFF. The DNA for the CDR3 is TGTGCTAGTGGTTTGACTAACACTGAAGCTTTCTTT.

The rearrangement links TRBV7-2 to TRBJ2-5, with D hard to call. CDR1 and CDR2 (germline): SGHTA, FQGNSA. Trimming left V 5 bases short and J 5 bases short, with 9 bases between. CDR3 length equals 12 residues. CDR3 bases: TGTGCCAGCAGCCTAGAGGTGGAGACCCAGTACTTC. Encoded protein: CASSLEVETQYF.

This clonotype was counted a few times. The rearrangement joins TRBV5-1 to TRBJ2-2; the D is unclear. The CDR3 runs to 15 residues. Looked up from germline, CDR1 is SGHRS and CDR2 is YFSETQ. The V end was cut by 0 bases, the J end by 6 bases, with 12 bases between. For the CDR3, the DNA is TGCGCCAGCAGCTTGGAGCCGGGTGCGGCCGGGGAGCTGTTTTTT. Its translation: CASSLEPGAAGELFF. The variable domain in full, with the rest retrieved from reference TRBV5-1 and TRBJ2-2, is KAGVTQTPRYLIKTRGQQVTLSCSPISGHRSVSWYQQTPGQGLQFLFEYFSETQRNKGNFPGRFSGRQFSNSRSEMNVSTLELGDSALYLCASSLEPGAAGELFFGEGSRLTVL.